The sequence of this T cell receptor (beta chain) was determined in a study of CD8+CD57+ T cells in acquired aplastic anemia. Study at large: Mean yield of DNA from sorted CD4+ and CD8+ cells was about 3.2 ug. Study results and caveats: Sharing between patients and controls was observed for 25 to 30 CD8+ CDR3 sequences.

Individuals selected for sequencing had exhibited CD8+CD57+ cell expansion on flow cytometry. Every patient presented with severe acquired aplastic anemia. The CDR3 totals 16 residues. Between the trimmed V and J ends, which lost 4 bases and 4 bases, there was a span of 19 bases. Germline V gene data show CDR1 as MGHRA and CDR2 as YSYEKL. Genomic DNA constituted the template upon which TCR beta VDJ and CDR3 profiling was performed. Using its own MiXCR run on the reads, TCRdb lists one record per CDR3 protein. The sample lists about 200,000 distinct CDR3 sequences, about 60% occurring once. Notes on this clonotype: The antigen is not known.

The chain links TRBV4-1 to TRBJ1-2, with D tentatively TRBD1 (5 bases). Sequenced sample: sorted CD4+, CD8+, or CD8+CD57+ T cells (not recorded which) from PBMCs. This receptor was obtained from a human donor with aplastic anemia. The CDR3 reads CASSPAQGAAGYGYTF. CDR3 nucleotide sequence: TGCGCCAGCAGCCCAGCTCAGGGAGCCGCGGGCTATGGCTACACCTTC.